This is a list of T cell receptor beta chains from one sample in a study of cytomegalovirus exposure and HLA in healthy donors. The assay was immunoSEQ multiplex PCR, and TCRdb's table has in-frame clones only and misses some. The table has 99,000 or so clones, roughly 76% seen once. Sequencing used PBMCs. The receptor source for this set is a man in his thirties or forties in good health and CMV-seropositive. The CDR3 runs from the conserved cysteine through the conserved F or W. A D gene is named only where the DNA matches it firmly. Clone size is shown for a subset of rows, as once, few, many or a class of expanded clone.

CASKGSWEQYF,TGTGCCAGTAAAGGGAGCTGGGAGCAGTACTTC,once,TRBV19,TRBJ2-7,.,11
CASSLTGAYNSPLHF,TGTGCCAGCAGCTTGACAGGGGCCTATAATTCACCCCTCCACTTT,.,TRBV5-4,TRBJ1-6,TRBD1,15
CASLRLGAYEQYF,TGTGCCAGCCTCCGCTTGGGCGCCTACGAGCAGTACTTC,.,TRBV6-5,TRBJ2-7,.,13
CASSLMRATYEQYF,TGTGCCAGCAGCTTAATGCGGGCGACCTACGAGCAGTACTTC,few,TRBV7-8,TRBJ2-7,.,14
CASSFPLSGGGTYEQYF,TGTGCCAGCAGTTTTCCCCTTAGCGGGGGGGGGACCTACGAGCAGTACTTC,.,TRBV28,TRBJ2-7,TRBD2,17
CATRPRQGDYGYTF,TGTGCCACCAGACCGAGACAGGGTGACTATGGCTACACCTTC,.,TRBV2,TRBJ1-2,TRBD1,14
CASSWGGGLNEQFF,TGCGCCAGCAGCTGGGGAGGAGGGCTAAATGAGCAGTTCTTC,.,TRBV5-1,TRBJ2-1,.,14
CASSSRTTSNTGELFF,TGCGCCAGCAGCTCGCGGACTACGTCGAACACCGGGGAGCTGTTTTTT,.,TRBV4-1,TRBJ2-2,.,16
CASSSPAASTDTQYF,TGTGCCAGCAGCTCGCCGGCGGCTAGCACAGATACGCAGTATTTT,.,TRBV5-4,TRBJ2-3,.,15
CASSREGDTEAFF,TGCGCCAGCAGCCGGGAGGGGGACACTGAAGCTTTCTTT,few,TRBV4-3,TRBJ1-1,.,13
CAISESEPSYEQYF,TGTGCCATCAGTGAGTCGGAGCCGAGCTACGAGCAGTACTTC,few,TRBV10-3,TRBJ2-7,.,14
CASSSGPGGEQYF,TGTGCCAGCAGCTCGGGCCCCGGGGGGGAGCAGTACTTC,.,TRBV5-6,TRBJ2-7,TRBD2,13
CASSLLGQDYEQYF,TGTGCCAGCAGTCTTCTGGGACAGGACTACGAGCAGTACTTC,few,TRBV6-1,TRBJ2-7,TRBD1,14
CASSLVGTSGPQGDTQYF,TGTGCCAGCAGCTTAGTGGGGACTAGCGGCCCTCAAGGGGATACGCAGTATTTT,once,TRBV7-2,TRBJ2-3,TRBD2,18
CASSQSQGKAFF,TGCGCCAGCAGCCAATCTCAGGGGAAAGCTTTCTTT,.,TRBV4-1,TRBJ1-1,.,12
CASTEDRNEAFF,TGTGCCAGCACCGAAGACAGAAACGAAGCTTTCTTT,few,TRBV28,TRBJ1-1,.,12
CASSANPQGAGWNEQFF,TGTGCCAGCAGTGCCAACCCACAGGGGGCTGGATGGAATGAGCAGTTCTTC,.,TRBV25-1,TRBJ2-1,TRBD1,17
CASSRRTGVGNQPQHF,TGTGCCAGCAGCCGACGGACAGGGGTAGGCAATCAGCCCCAGCATTTT,.,TRBV5-6,TRBJ1-5,TRBD1,16
CASSQERGYNEQFF,TGTGCCAGCAGCCAAGAGCGGGGTTACAATGAGCAGTTCTTC,few,TRBV14,TRBJ2-1,.,14
CASSLEAGGYGYTF,TGTGCCAGCAGCTTAGAGGCGGGAGGCTATGGCTACACCTTC,.,TRBV7-9,TRBJ1-2,.,14
CASSYRRVGDTEAFF,TGTGCCAGCAGTTACCGCAGGGTAGGGGACACTGAAGCTTTCTTT,.,TRBV6-6,TRBJ1-1,.,15
CASTEVGAVSPLHF,TGTGCCAGCACCGAGGTAGGGGCGGTTTCACCCCTCCACTTT,.,TRBV2,TRBJ1-6,.,14
CASRVVQGPGGNQPQHF,TGTGCCAGCAGAGTTGTACAGGGGCCAGGGGGCAATCAGCCCCAGCATTTT,once,TRBV28,TRBJ1-5,TRBD1,17
CASSFGLAGDTGELFF,TGTGCCAGCAGCTTCGGACTAGCGGGGGACACCGGGGAGCTGTTTTTT,.,TRBV11-3,TRBJ2-2,TRBD2,16
CASSVDRGNQPQHF,TGTGCCAGCAGCGTCGACAGGGGAAATCAGCCCCAGCATTTT,once,TRBV2,TRBJ1-5,TRBD1,14
CASSQARDRAGYTF,TGTGCCAGCAGCCAAGCTCGGGACAGGGCGGGCTACACCTTC,.,TRBV4-2,TRBJ1-2,TRBD1,14
CAISGAGGLTDTQYF,TGTGCCATCTCGGGGGCGGGGGGCCTTACAGATACGCAGTATTTT,.,TRBV10-3,TRBJ2-3,TRBD2,15
CASAGTAYGYTF,TGTGCCTCAGCCGGGACAGCCTATGGCTACACCTTC,.,TRBV6-1,TRBJ1-2,TRBD1,12
CAEGQGSPSYEQYF,TGTGCCGAGGGACAGGGTAGCCCGTCCTACGAGCAGTACTTC,.,TRBV6-1,TRBJ2-7,TRBD1,14